Given below is one T cell receptor beta chain in context. This CDR3 contains 16 residues. Trimming cost V 1 base and J 4 bases, with 14 bases left between them. Germline V gene sequence: CDR1 MGHRA, CDR2 YSYEKL. The data stem from a study of technical replicates of blood from four donors. The assay was immunoSEQ multiplex PCR, and TCRdb's table has in-frame clones only and misses some. This table holds tens of thousands of clones, 97% found once. Sample: T cells isolated from PBMCs. The source is a human donor in good health. The J gene is TRBJ1-5, the V gene TRBV4-1; possible D gene TRBD1, 5 bases. The CDR3 nucleotides are TGCGCCAGCAGCCAAGTGGCGGGGGTGATGAATCAGCCCCAGCATTTT. Its protein is CASSQVAGVMNQPQHF.